The present T cell receptor (beta chain) was sequenced within a study of siplizumab effects on memory and regulatory T cells (dated by TCRdb to about 2019). Regarding the study in general: The effect of the anti-CD2 antibody siplizumab on alloreactive T-cell subsets was examined in allogeneic mixed lymphocyte reactions constructed from human PBMCs.

The study at large found these results: The cumulative frequency of alloreactive sequences traceable to unstimulated CD4+ memory T cells was significantly reduced by siplizumab. Unstimulated naive T cells appeared more diverse than memory T cells, and naive cells seemed to contribute substantially to the alloresponse. Because sequences below about 10^-5 frequency were poorly captured, only a minor fraction of alloreactive clones could be mapped to unstimulated subsets. In reactions with siplizumab, an average of about 62% of mappable alloreactive CD4+ clones were Treg-derived, compared with 25% to 30% in control reactions. Roughly 75-97% of proliferating CD4+ or CD8+ clones could not be assigned a naive or memory phenotype. Whether proliferating Tregs from siplizumab cultures were suppressive was not functionally confirmed.

The CDR3 numbers 14 residues from cysteine through phenylalanine. Only CDR3 DNA is held: 42 bases, read in frame from base 1. V is pruned by 5 bases and J by 1 base, leaving 2 bases of the junction without a gene match. CDR1 is given as SGHTA and CDR2 as FQGTGA, both from the germline V gene. Receptor amplification or capture employed the immunoSEQ multiplex PCR assay. Roughly 10^5 TCR templates per sample were assayed on the deep sequencing platform. Genomic DNA extracted from sorted T cells was used for TCRbeta CDR3 sequencing. The published analysis was carried out like this. The R programming language was used for clonal analysis of the TCRbeta CDR3 data. Alloreactive CD4+ and CD8+ clones were defined by comparing unstimulated samples with post-reaction CFSE-low samples. Regulatory or non-regulatory origin was assigned to alloreactive CD4+ clones by matching of sequences to sorted unstimulated Treg and non-Treg repertoires. The table was pulled from immuneACCESS by TCRdb, which kept in-frame rearrangements only. Such tables lose some clones; where checked, under half of the loss comes from unresolved V genes, and the rest has no known cause. The V and J calls and the clone size are those of that table, but D and trimming were determined from the DNA. This sample is represented by around 95,000 clones; approximately 92% of them were singletons. Of the sample, around 0.15% falls within the top ten clones.

To note about this clone: This receptor's antigen is unknown. It has no much larger one-base neighbor in the sample; base qualities were not kept.

Sorted unstimulated T cells, along with proliferating T cells recovered from mixed lymphocyte reactions, underwent TCRbeta CDR3 sequencing. Fresh whole blood from under 13 HLA-typed healthy donors was used as the source from which PBMCs were isolated. This clonotype was sampled from a human donor in good health. The chain joins TRBV7-3 to TRBJ1-1; 9 middle bases align to TRBD1. The specimen was CD4+ T cells sorted from blood. The base sequence is TGTGCCAGCAGCCCACAGGGGGCGAACACTGAAGCTTTCTTT. It codes for CASSPQGANTEAFF. With the rest looked up from the reference TRBV7-3 and TRBJ1-1 genes rather than sequenced, the full variable domain is GAGVSQTPSNKVTEKGKYVELRCDPISGHTALYWYRQSLGQGPEFLIYFQGTGAADDSGLPNDRFFAVRPEGSVSTLKIQRTERGDSAVYLCASSPQGANTEAFFGQGTRLTVV.